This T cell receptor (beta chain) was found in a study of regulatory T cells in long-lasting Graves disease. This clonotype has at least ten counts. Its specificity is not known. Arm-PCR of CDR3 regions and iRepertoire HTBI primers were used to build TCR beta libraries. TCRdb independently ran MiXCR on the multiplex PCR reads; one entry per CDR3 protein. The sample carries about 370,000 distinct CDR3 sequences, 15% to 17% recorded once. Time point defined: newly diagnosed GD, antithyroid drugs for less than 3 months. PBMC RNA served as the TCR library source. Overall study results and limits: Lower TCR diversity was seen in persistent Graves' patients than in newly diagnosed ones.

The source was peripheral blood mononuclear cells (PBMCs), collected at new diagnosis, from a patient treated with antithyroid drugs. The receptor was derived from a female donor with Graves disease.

In DNA form, the CDR3 reads TGTGCCACCAGCAGAGATCGGGGTGAAAAACTGTTTTTT. Translation gives CATSRDRGEKLFF. The chain couples TRBV15 to TRBJ1-4; D is uncertain. V was cut by 0 bases and J by 7 bases, with 6 bases left in between. The CDR3 runs to 13 residues. CDR1 and CDR2 from the germline V gene are LNHNV and YYDKDF (reference sequence).